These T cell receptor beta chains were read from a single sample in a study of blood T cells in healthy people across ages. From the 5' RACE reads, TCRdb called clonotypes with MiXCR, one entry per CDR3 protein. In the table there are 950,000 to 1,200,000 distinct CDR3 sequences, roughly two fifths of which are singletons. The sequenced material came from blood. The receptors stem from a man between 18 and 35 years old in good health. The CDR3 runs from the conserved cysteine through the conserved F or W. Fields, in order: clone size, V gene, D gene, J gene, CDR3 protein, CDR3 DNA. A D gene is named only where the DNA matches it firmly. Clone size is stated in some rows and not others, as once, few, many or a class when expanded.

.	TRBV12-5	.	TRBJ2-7	CASGLPRGGNEQYF	TGTGCTAGTGGTTTGCCCAGGGGCGGCAACGAGCAGTACTTC
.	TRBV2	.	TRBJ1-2	CASRGGGGGYTF	TGTGCCAGCAGGGGCGGAGGGGGAGGCTACACCTTC
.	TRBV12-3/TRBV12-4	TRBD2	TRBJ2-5	CASSLRASGEYNEQYF	TGTGCCAGCAGTTTGAGGGCTAGCGGGGAATACAATGAGCAGTACTTC
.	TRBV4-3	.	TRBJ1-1	CASSQDRGYSEAFF	TGCGCCAGCAGCCAAGATCGGGGTTACTCTGAGGCTTTCTTT
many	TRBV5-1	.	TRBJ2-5	CASSSDQPPRGTQYF	TGCGCCAGCAGCTCGGACCAACCCCCGCGAGGGACCCAGTACTTC
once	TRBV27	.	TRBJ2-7	CASNEGNEQYF	TGTGCCAGTAACGAGGGGAACGAGCAGTACTTC
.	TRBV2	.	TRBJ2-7	CASSGQDYEQYF	TGTGCCAGCAGCGGACAAGACTACGAGCAGTACTTC
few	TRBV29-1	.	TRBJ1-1	CSPWGVSTEAFF	TGCAGCCCCTGGGGGGTTAGCACTGAAGCTTTCTTT
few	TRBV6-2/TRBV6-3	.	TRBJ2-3	CASSLRDSSSTDTQYF	TGTGCCAGCAGCCTCCGGGACTCCTCTAGCACAGATACGCAGTATTTT
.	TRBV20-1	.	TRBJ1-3	CSARDARTGNTIYF	TGCAGTGCTAGAGATGCCCGAACTGGAAACACCATATATTTT
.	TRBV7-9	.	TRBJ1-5	CASSSPGSNQPQHF	TGTGCCAGCAGCTCCCCGGGTAGCAATCAGCCCCAGCATTTT
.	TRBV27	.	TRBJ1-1	CASSLCGSCTEAFF	TGTGCCAGCAGTTTATGCGGCAGTTGCACTGAAGCTTTCTTT
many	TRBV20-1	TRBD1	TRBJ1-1	CSASDRGDTEAFF	TGCAGTGCTTCGGACAGGGGGGACACTGAAGCTTTCTTT
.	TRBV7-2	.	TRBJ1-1	CASSLEGPRNTEAFF	TGTGCCAGCAGCTTAGAGGGACCCCGAAACACTGAAGCTTTCTTT
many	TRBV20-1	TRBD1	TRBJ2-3	CSAGTGGTDTQYF	TGCAGTGCTGGGACAGGGGGCACAGATACGCAGTATTTT
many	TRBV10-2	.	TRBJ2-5	CASSAGLPELIQYF	TGCGCCAGCAGTGCTGGTCTTCCTGAACTAATCCAGTACTTC
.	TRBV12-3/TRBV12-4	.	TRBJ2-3	CASSFRPGITDTQYF	TGTGCCAGCAGTTTTCGCCCAGGGATCACAGATACGCAGTATTTT
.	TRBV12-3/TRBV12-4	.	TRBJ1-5	CASSVSPNQPQHF	TGTGCCAGCAGTGTGTCTCCCAATCAGCCCCAGCATTTT
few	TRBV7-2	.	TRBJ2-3	CASSVKVADTQYF	TGTGCCAGCAGCGTAAAGGTGGCAGATACGCAGTATTTT
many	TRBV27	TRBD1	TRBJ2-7	CASSLWTGYEQYF	TGTGCCAGCAGTTTATGGACAGGCTACGAGCAGTACTTC
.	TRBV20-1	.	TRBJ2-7	CSARDDGGLSYEQYF	TGCAGTGCTAGAGATGATGGGGGACTGTCCTACGAGCAGTACTTC
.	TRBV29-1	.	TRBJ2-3	CSVELATPDTQYF	TGCAGCGTTGAACTAGCGACTCCGGATACGCAGTATTTT
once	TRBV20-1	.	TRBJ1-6	CSAREPHSPLHF	TGCAGTGCTAGAGAACCTCATTCACCCCTCCACTTT
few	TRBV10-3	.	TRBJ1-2	CAISEPQPGKGYTF	TGTGCCATCAGTGAGCCACAGCCAGGGAAAGGCTACACCTTC
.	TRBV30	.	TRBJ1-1	CAPYPTVGDDTEAFF	TGTGCCCCGTATCCAACAGTAGGCGATGACACTGAAGCTTTCTTT
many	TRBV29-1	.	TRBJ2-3	CSVANRATDTQYF	TGCAGCGTTGCTAACAGGGCAACAGATACGCAGTATTTT
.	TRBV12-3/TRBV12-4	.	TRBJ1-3	CASSPGLPSGNTIYF	TGTGCCAGCAGTCCCGGACTCCCCTCTGGAAACACCATATATTTT
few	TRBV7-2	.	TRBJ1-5	CASSRIGADQPQHF	TGTGCCAGCAGCCGTATAGGGGCGGATCAGCCCCAGCATTTT
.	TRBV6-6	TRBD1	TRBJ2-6	CASSYGTGSGGANVLTF	TGTGCCAGCAGTTATGGGACAGGGTCAGGTGGGGCCAACGTCCTGACTTTC
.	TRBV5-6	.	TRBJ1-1	CASPQRGGQNTEAFF	TGTGCCAGCCCGCAGAGGGGAGGGCAGAACACTGAAGCTTTCTTT
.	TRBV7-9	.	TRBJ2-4	CASSFAPGQRGPYENIQYF	TGTGCCAGCAGCTTCGCCCCGGGACAAAGGGGACCCTATGAAAACATTCAGTACTTC